The rows below give T cell receptor beta chains drawn from one sample of a study of CD8 T cells in ankylosing spondylitis. Using its own MiXCR run on the 5' RACE reads, TCRdb lists one record per CDR3 protein. Here the sample spans around 540,000 distinct CDR3 sequences, about 12% being singletons. Sequenced sample: blood, either unsorted or a sorted T cell fraction (not recorded which). These receptors came from a male donor with ankylosing spondylitis. The CDR3 runs from the conserved cysteine through the conserved F or W.

TRBV27	TRBJ2-2	CASSVDRGTGELFF
TRBV12-3/TRBV12-4	TRBJ1-5	CASSKGTVNQPQHF
TRBV7-9	TRBJ2-7	CASSLDSARDEQYF
TRBV7-9	TRBJ1-2	CASSDRDRGEYGYTF
TRBV5-1	TRBJ2-1	CASSFGTSGEQFF
TRBV18	TRBJ1-2	CASSPLGQGAAYGYTF
TRBV29-1	TRBJ1-2	CSVVNRGTYGYTF
TRBV20-1	TRBJ1-1	CSASKQGGTEAFF
TRBV20-1	TRBJ2-3	CSASPLGAEWGDADTQYF
TRBV12-3/TRBV12-4	TRBJ2-7	CASSSPGGSTYEQYF
TRBV7-2	TRBJ2-3	CASRPGLAADTQYF
TRBV7-9	TRBJ1-1	CASSPLGDNTEAFF
TRBV20-1	TRBJ2-1	CSARELAGYNEQFF
TRBV20-1	TRBJ2-5	CSARRARGRETQYF
TRBV20-1	TRBJ2-1	CSARPPSGRALGQFF
TRBV29-1	TRBJ1-2	CSVEAHYGYTF
TRBV18	TRBJ1-1	CASSPSNLNTEAFF
TRBV10-1	TRBJ2-2	CASSEMDRGLTGELFF
TRBV12-3/TRBV12-4	TRBJ1-2	CASSQTTGTIGYTF
TRBV12-3/TRBV12-4	TRBJ2-1	CASSPLEVAGYYNEQFF
TRBV20-1	TRBJ2-1	CSARKRGRDYNEQFF
TRBV20-1	TRBJ2-3	CSASRAGGTPDTQYF
TRBV9	TRBJ2-3	CASSPSSWVTDTQYF
TRBV14	TRBJ2-7	CASSQDVGIAGAYEQYF
TRBV5-1	TRBJ2-1	CASLYNEQFF
TRBV7-9	TRBJ2-1	CASSPAGGLAVREQFF
TRBV27	TRBJ1-1	CASSPISSRRGNTEAFF
TRBV19	TRBJ2-1	CASSIPGTSYGEQFF
TRBV5-4	TRBJ2-1	CASSLIGTSGSYEQFF
TRBV18	TRBJ1-6	CASSPTGAPSYNSPLHF
TRBV18	TRBJ2-7	CASSPAGQGKDEQYF
TRBV5-5	TRBJ1-2	CASSFPGQGYGYTF
TRBV5-1	TRBJ2-3	CATSTSGGRDTQYF
TRBV12-3/TRBV12-4	TRBJ1-2	CASSFGRGRGYTF
TRBV5-6	TRBJ2-1	CASSPSVVIGRSNEQFF
TRBV4-2	TRBJ2-5	CASSQNRRSQETQYF
TRBV24-1	TRBJ2-1	CATSDPSSGSSSYNEQFF
TRBV20-1	TRBJ1-4	CSAGRGTNEKLFF
TRBV20-1	TRBJ2-6	CSASPRGQGANVLTF
TRBV9	TRBJ2-1	CASSSTMGEQFF
TRBV9	TRBJ1-2	CASSVDLGTYGYTF
TRBV15	TRBJ2-2	CATRTRQGAAAGELFF
TRBV30	TRBJ2-1	CAWSGSHNEQFF
TRBV5-1	TRBJ2-5	CASSLAGGGGETQYF
TRBV19	TRBJ1-5	CASSIRGTGGMNQPQHF